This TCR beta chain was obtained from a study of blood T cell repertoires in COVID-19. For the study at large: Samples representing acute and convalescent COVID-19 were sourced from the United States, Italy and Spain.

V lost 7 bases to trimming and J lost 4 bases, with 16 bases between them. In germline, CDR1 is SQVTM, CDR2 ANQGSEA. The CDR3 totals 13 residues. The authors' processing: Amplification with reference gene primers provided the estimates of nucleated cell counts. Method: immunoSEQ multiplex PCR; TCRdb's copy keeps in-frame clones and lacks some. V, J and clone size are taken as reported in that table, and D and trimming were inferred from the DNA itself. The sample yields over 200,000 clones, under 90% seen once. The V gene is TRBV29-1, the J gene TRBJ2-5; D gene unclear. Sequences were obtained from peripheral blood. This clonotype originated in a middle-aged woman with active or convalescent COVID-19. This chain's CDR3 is CSDLSAVGETQYF. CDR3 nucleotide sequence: TGCAGCGACCTATCCGCGGTTGGAGAGACCCAGTACTTC.